The 31 T cell receptor beta chains reported below all come from one sample, sequenced in a study of preoperative IRX-2 immunotherapy in early breast cancer. Libraries were prepared by immunoSEQ multiplex PCR; TCRdb keeps only in-frame clonotypes and omits some of them. Of 75,000 to 100,000 clones listed, 80% to 90% were seen once; the top ten hold about 1.9%. The treatment: preoperative locoregional IRX-2 cytokine immunotherapy. The sequenced sample was tumor tissue, obtained after IRX-2 immunotherapy. Receptor source: a human donor with breast cancer.

This rearrangement joins TRBV7-1 to TRBJ2-1, with D hard to call. Being an ORF, TRBV7-1 has a function that is uncertain. The CDR3 length is 14 residues. The V end lost 4 bases, the J end lost 1 base, and 8 bases lay between the germline ends. CDR3 residues: CASSLDYSYNEQFF. CDR3 in DNA: TGTGCCAGCAGCTTAGATTATTCCTACAATGAGCAGTTCTTC.

The chain carries TRBV19 and TRBJ1-2; 7 positions match TRBD1. Germline assignment: CDR1 LNHDA and CDR2 SQIVND (reference sequence). Losses at the gene ends were 6 bases for V and 2 bases for J; bases not matched to a gene: 9. The length of the CDR3 is 15 residues. The DNA for the CDR3 is TGTGCCAGTAGAAAAACAGGGGTATGGAACTATGGCTACACCTTC. Encoded protein: CASRKTGVWNYGYTF.

The V and J genes are TRBV11-3 and TRBJ2-7, with 9 bases aligning to TRBD2. Germline CDR1 is SGHNT and CDR2 is YENEEA. The CDR3 runs to 15 residues. With V trimmed by 3 bases and J by 1 base, 4 bases remained unmatched. CDR3 DNA sequence: TGTGCCAGCAGCTTTGATAGCGGGAGATCCTACGAGCAGTACTTC. It yields the protein CASSFDSGRSYEQYF. The complete variable domain, with remaining parts taken from reference TRBV11-3 and TRBJ2-7, reads EAGVVQSPRYKIIEKKQPVAFWCNPISGHNTLYWYLQNLGQGPELLIRYENEEAVDDSQLPKDRFSAERLKGVDSTLKIQPAELGDSAVYLCASSFDSGRSYEQYFGPGTRLTVT.

The J gene is TRBJ2-2, the V gene TRBV29-1, with 8 bases lining up with TRBD1. Germline CDR1 is SQVTM and CDR2 is ANQGSEA. The J segment lost 6 bases and the V segment lost 4 bases, leaving 7 bases of the junction unmatched. The CDR3 loop spans 14 amino acids. The CDR3 DNA sequence: TGCAGCGTTGTAACGGACAGGGTGGCCGGGGAGCTGTTTTTT. Its protein is CSVVTDRVAGELFF.

V usage is TRBV19 and J usage is TRBJ1-2; a possible D gene is TRBD1 (5 bases). The V end lost 4 bases, the J end lost 8 bases, and 17 bases lay between the germline ends. The CDR3 extends over 14 amino acids. Germline V CDR1 and CDR2: LNHDA, SQIVND (reference sequence). In DNA form, the CDR3 reads TGTGCCAGTAGTACCATGGCCGGAGAGGGGGGCTACACCTTC. Its translation is CASSTMAGEGGYTF.

A single count supports this clone. The rearrangement links TRBV28 to TRBJ2-7; 8 bases line up with TRBD1. V dropped 5 bases and J dropped 5; count of bases not matched to a gene: 11. Germline assignment: CDR1 MDHEN and CDR2 SYDVKM. This CDR3 contains 15 residues. The CDR3 spells CASSQGGAGGNEQYF. The CDR3, as DNA: TGTGCCAGCAGTCAAGGAGGGGCAGGGGGCAACGAGCAGTACTTC.

The gene calls are TRBV28 and TRBJ1-4; D uncertain. Germline V gene lookup returns CDR1 MDHEN and CDR2 SYDVKM. This CDR3 is built from 13 residues. V was shortened by 1 base and J by 5 bases, with 5 bases between the two germline ends. For the CDR3, the DNA is TGTGCCAGCAGTTTATTAACCAATGAAAAACTGTTTTTT. Translating gives CASSLLTNEKLFF. Complete variable domain (other parts from reference TRBV28 and TRBJ1-4): DVKVTQSSRYLVKRTGEKVFLECVQDMDHENMFWYRQDPGLGLRLIYFSYDVKMKEKGDIPEGYSVSREKKERFSLILESASTNQTSMYLCASSLLTNEKLFFGSGTQLSVL.

This chain links TRBV18 with TRBJ1-3; D ambiguous. The CDR3 runs to 13 residues. CDR1 and CDR2 from the germline V gene are KGHSH and LQKENI. V was clipped by 0 bases and J by 2 bases, with 2 bases between them. CDR3 loop: CASSPPTGNTIYF. The CDR3 coding sequence is TGTGCCAGCTCACCACCGACTGGAAACACCATATATTTT.

The rearrangement uses TRBV5-1 and TRBJ1-2, with 7 bases fitting TRBD1. The V gene end was trimmed by 0 bases and the J gene end by 2 bases; junction bases not matched to a gene: 1. Germline V gives CDR1 SGHRS, CDR2 YFSETQ. The CDR3 loop spans 14 amino acids. Here the CDR3 DNA reads TGCGCCAGCAGCTTGGAGGGGGCCAACTATGGCTACACCTTC. Protein: CASSLEGANYGYTF.

This clone appeared a single time. The V call is TRBV5-1, the J call TRBJ1-2, with 7 bases lining up with TRBD1. V shed 3 bases, J shed 3 bases, and the junction held 8 bases outside the gene matches. The CDR3 length is 15 residues. Germline-derived CDR1 and CDR2 are SGHRS and YFSETQ. Written as DNA, the CDR3 is TGCGCCAGCAGCTATTACGACAGGGACGACTATGGCTACACCTTC. Translating gives CASSYYDRDDYGYTF.

Points on this clone: Other DNA sequences in this sample translate to the same CDR3. V gene TRBV5-1 combines with J gene TRBJ1-5; a possible D gene is TRBD1 (6 bases). Germline V gene sequence: CDR1 SGHRS, CDR2 YFSETQ. Trimming pared 0 bases from V and 3 bases from J, leaving 10 bases between. CDR3 length: 15 residues. The CDR3 sequence: CASSLEGGYNQPQHF. As DNA, the CDR3 is TGCGCCAGCAGCTTGGAGGGGGGTTACAATCAGCCCCAGCATTTT.

The V and J genes are TRBV12-5 and TRBJ2-5; D not resolved. V shed 6 bases and J shed 4 bases, with 12 bases lying between them. Looked up from germline, CDR1 is LGHNT and CDR2 is FRNRAP. CDR3 size: 13 residues. CDR3 amino acids: CASGRAVGETQYF. CDR3 DNA sequence: TGTGCTAGTGGCCGGGCAGTAGGAGAGACCCAGTACTTC.

The rearrangement uses TRBV19 and TRBJ1-5; D not certain. Germline V gene lookup returns CDR1 LNHDA and CDR2 SQIVND (reference sequence). The CDR3 spans 16 residues. The ends were cut back, 5 bases at V and 3 bases at J, with 17 bases in the middle. The CDR3 loop is CASSDLWAANNQPQHF. The CDR3 region has the DNA TGTGCCAGTAGTGACCTCTGGGCGGCAAACAATCAGCCCCAGCATTTT.

The CDR3 here is CASSLRQLAGQIWGEQFF. The DNA for the CDR3 is TGTGCCAGCAGTTTACGGCAACTAGCGGGACAGATATGGGGTGAGCAGTTCTTC. V usage is TRBV7-7 and J usage is TRBJ2-1, with 10 bases aligning to TRBD2. V shed 6 bases, J shed 9 bases, and the junction held 20 bases outside the gene matches. This CDR3 region has 18 residues. Germline V gene sequence: CDR1 SSHAT, CDR2 FNYEAQ (reference sequence).

For the CDR3, the DNA is TGCAGCGTTGACGGGGGGGGCACGAACACCATATATTTT. Translated: CSVDGGGTNTIYF. The chain is built from TRBV29-1 and TRBJ1-3; D possibly corresponds to TRBD1 (6 bases). This CDR3 has 13 amino acids. V was cut by 3 bases and J by 7 bases, with 13 bases left in between. Germline V gene lookup returns CDR1 SQVTM and CDR2 ANQGSEA.

The rearrangement joins TRBV6-7 to TRBJ2-1, with D unclear. TRBV6-7 qualifies as an ORF whose function is uncertain. The V and J ends lost 1 base and 8 bases respectively, with 3 bases between them. This CDR3 has 11 amino acids. The CDR3 bases are TGTGCCAGCAGTTACTTGGATGAGCAGTTCTTC. Its translation is CASSYLDEQFF.

This rearrangement joins TRBV19 to TRBJ1-1; tentatively, D is TRBD1 (5 bases). The CDR3 totals 15 residues. Germline values: CDR1 LNHDA, CDR2 SQIVND (reference sequence). V lost 5 bases and J lost 4, with 17 bases in between. This CDR3 is CASSGGLGPVTEAFF. In DNA form, the CDR3 reads TGTGCCAGTAGTGGGGGGTTGGGTCCAGTCACTGAAGCTTTCTTT. Together with reference TRBV19 and TRBJ1-1, the CDR3 gives the full variable domain: DGGITQSPKYLFRKEGQNVTLSCEQNLNHDAMYWYRQDPGQGLRLIYYSQIVNDFQKGDIAEGYSVSREKKESFPLTVTSAQKNPTAFYLCASSGGLGPVTEAFFGQGTRLTVV.

This chain uses TRBV2 with TRBJ1-1; no reliable D call. The length of the CDR3 is 13 residues. The V end lost 2 bases, the J end lost 3 bases, and 7 bases lay between the germline ends. In germline, CDR1 is SNHLY, CDR2 FYNNEI. The CDR3 coding sequence is TGTGCCAGCAGTGAACCCGGGGACACTGAAGCTTTCTTT. Translating it yields CASSEPGDTEAFF.

This clone has a single count. In DNA form, the CDR3 reads TGTGCCAGCGGGCAGCGAGAGCACTCCTACAATGAGCAGTTCTTC. This codes for CASGQREHSYNEQFF. V and J are TRBV6-8 and TRBJ2-1, with no clear D. V was clipped by 8 bases and J by 0 bases, with 14 bases between them. The germline V gene has CDR1 MNHGY and CDR2 SAAAGT. The CDR3 contains 15 residues.

Regarding this clone: At one end, the junction sequence differs from germline, possibly due to a read error. This chain's CDR3 is CTSSPTSGNSYNEQFF. As DNA, the CDR3 is TGTACCAGCAGCCCGACTAGCGGCAACTCCTACAATGAACAGTTCTTC. J is TRBJ2-1 and V is TRBV7-1; 9 nucleotides line up with TRBD2. TRBV7-1 has ORF status, its function being uncertain. This CDR3 is 16 amino acids long.

This clone occurred once. The junction differs from germline at one of its ends, possibly a read error. V usage is TRBV11-3 and J usage is TRBJ1-1, with unresolved D. Germline V gives CDR1 SGHNT, CDR2 YENEEA. The CDR3 totals 15 residues. For the CDR3, the DNA is TGTGCCAGCAGCATAGACCCCCTAATGAACACTGAAGCTTTCTTT. This gives the protein CASSIDPLMNTEAFF.

The CDR3 nucleotides are TGTGCCAGTAGTATGTATGGGACTGAAGCTTTCTTT. It is translated as CASSMYGTEAFF. The J gene is TRBJ1-1, the V gene TRBV19; D gene unclear. V gave up 3 bases and J gave up 5 bases, with 7 bases separating them. Germline V CDR1 and CDR2: LNHDA, SQIVND (reference sequence). The CDR3 totals 12 residues.

The gene calls are TRBV19 and TRBJ1-1, with 7 bases lining up with TRBD1. This CDR3 has 13 amino acids. The V and J ends lost 7 bases and 0 bases, in that order; junction bases with no gene match: 2. The V gene's germline CDR1 is LNHDA and CDR2 SQIVND (reference sequence). The CDR3 loop is CASTDRVNTEAFF. CDR3 DNA: TGTGCCAGTACCGACAGGGTGAACACTGAAGCTTTCTTT.

CDR3 in amino acids: CASSLLSGAGTGELFF. The CDR3 bases are TGTGCCAGCAGCTTGCTGTCAGGGGCGGGCACCGGGGAGCTGTTTTTT. The chain combines TRBV7-1 with TRBJ2-2, with D possibly being TRBD1 (6 bases). TRBV7-1 is marked as an open reading frame, function uncertain. V shed 4 bases and J shed 4 bases, with 16 bases lying between them. CDR3 length: 16 amino acids.

The chain joins TRBV30 to TRBJ2-1; 8 bases align to TRBD2. After removal of 0 bases from V and 4 bases from J, the junction contained 5 bases not matched to a gene. The CDR3 has 15 residues. The germline CDR1 and CDR2 sequences are GTSNPN and SVGIG (reference sequence). The CDR3 loop reads CAWSVVSGTYNEQFF. CDR3 DNA: TGTGCCTGGAGTGTTGTTAGCGGGACATACAATGAGCAGTTCTTC.

The chain carries TRBV29-1 and TRBJ2-7; 12 nucleotides align to TRBD1. Germline CDR1 is SQVTM and CDR2 is ANQGSEA. J was trimmed by 0 bases and V by 6 bases; bases with no gene match: 0. The CDR3 runs 13 residues. The CDR3 DNA follows: TGCAGCGTGGGACAGGGGGCCTCCTACGAGCAGTACTTC. It codes for CSVGQGASYEQYF.

This chain links TRBV19 with TRBJ2-2; D is perhaps TRBD1 (5 bases). Germline loops: CDR1 LNHDA, CDR2 SQIVND (reference sequence). Trimming shortened V by 3 bases and J by 8 bases, and 7 bases separated the two germline ends. The CDR3 is 12 residues long. DNA of the CDR3: TGTGCCAGTAGTATGCAGGGTGGGGAGCTGTTTTTT. This encodes CASSMQGGELFF.

The J gene is TRBJ1-5, the V gene TRBV6-8; a weak D match, TRBD1 (6 bases). The CDR3 runs to 14 residues. Germline CDR1 is MNHGY and CDR2 is SAAAGT. Trimming stripped 7 bases from V and 3 bases from J, with 13 bases between. The CDR3 sequence: CASKAGGINQPQHF. CDR3 nucleotides: TGTGCCAGCAAAGCGGGGGGCATCAATCAGCCCCAGCATTTT.

This clone was seen at least ten times. The chain couples TRBV28 to TRBJ2-7; 7 nucleotides agree with TRBD1. The CDR3 contains 15 residues. Germline V gene data show CDR1 as MDHEN and CDR2 as SYDVKM. V dropped 8 bases and J dropped 0; count of bases not matched to a gene: 10. The CDR3 spells CASQPAGGSSYEQYF. The CDR3 coding sequence is TGTGCCAGCCAACCGGCAGGGGGTAGCTCCTACGAGCAGTACTTC.

The chain uses TRBV5-1 and TRBJ1-6, with D tentatively TRBD1 (5 bases). Germline lookup yields CDR1 SGHRS and CDR2 YFSETQ. Trimming stripped 4 bases from V and 8 bases from J, with 13 bases between. The CDR3 runs 14 residues. The CDR3 loop is CASSPTVGDSPLHF. Here the CDR3 DNA reads TGCGCCAGCAGCCCGACGGTGGGGGATTCACCCCTCCACTTT.

The rearrangement links TRBV28 to TRBJ1-2; TRBD1 might be the D (5 bases). Germline V lookup: CDR1 MDHEN, CDR2 SYDVKM. This CDR3 is built from 12 residues. The V gene lost 3 bases and the J gene lost 6 bases, with 8 bases spanning the gap. The CDR3 is CASSFLGDGYTF. The DNA for the CDR3 is TGTGCCAGCAGTTTCCTGGGGGATGGCTACACCTTC.